The rows below give T cell receptor beta chains drawn from one sample of a study of cytomegalovirus exposure and HLA in healthy donors. Measured with immunoSEQ multiplex PCR; TCRdb has only the in-frame clones, and not every one. The repertoire consists of 100,000 to 150,000 clones, with roughly 80% occurring once and the leading ten covering more than 1.4%. The material sequenced was PBMCs. These TCRs come from a woman under 30 in good health and CMV-seronegative. The CDR3 runs from the conserved cysteine through the conserved F or W. Each record gives: J gene, D gene, clone size, V gene, CDR3 protein, CDR3 DNA. A D gene is named only where the DNA matches it firmly. The listing skips clone size in some rows; elsewhere it reads once, few, many or a size class.

>TRBJ1-2|TRBD1|.|TRBV30
CAWTGTGGSYGYTF
TGTGCCTGGACCGGGACAGGGGGGAGCTATGGCTACACCTTC
>TRBJ1-1|.|.|TRBV5-1
CASSLSQAGNTEAFF
TGCGCCAGCAGCTTGTCTCAGGCAGGAAACACTGAAGCTTTCTTT
>TRBJ2-3|.|.|TRBV6-5
CASSNRGLSTDTQYF
TGTGCCAGCAGCAATCGAGGGCTTAGCACAGATACGCAGTATTTT
>TRBJ2-1|TRBD1|.|TRBV7-2
CASSLGGGGFNEQFF
TGTGCCAGCAGCTTAGGAGGGGGCGGTTTCAATGAGCAGTTCTTC
>TRBJ2-7|.|.|TRBV5-1
CASTVGGNSYEQYF
TGCGCCAGCACTGTCGGAGGCAACTCCTACGAGCAGTACTTC
>TRBJ1-3|TRBD1|.|TRBV6-5
CASEDRHSGNTIYF
TGTGCCAGCGAGGACAGGCACTCTGGAAACACCATATATTTT
>TRBJ2-5|.|.|TRBV20-1
CSALDIETQYF
TGCAGTGCTCTCGACATAGAGACCCAGTACTTC
>TRBJ2-7|.|.|TRBV5-1
CASSFSGDPYEQYF
TGCGCCAGCAGCTTCTCAGGGGACCCCTACGAGCAGTACTTC
>TRBJ1-4|.|.|TRBV2
CASSVEVVKLFF
TGTGCCAGCAGTGTGGAGGTGGTAAAACTGTTTTTT
>TRBJ1-4|TRBD1|.|TRBV18
CASSGQKYEKLFF
TGTGCCAGCTCGGGACAGAAATATGAAAAACTGTTTTTT
>TRBJ2-3|TRBD2|once|TRBV11-3
CLRGVTDTQYF
TGTCTTCGGGGGGTTACAGATACGCAGTATTTT
>TRBJ2-7|.|few|TRBV5-1
CASSSRDTSYEQYF
TGCGCCAGCAGCAGCCGGGACACTTCCTACGAGCAGTACTTC
>TRBJ2-1|TRBD1|few|TRBV14
CASSQLDRAAGRQFF
TGTGCCAGCAGCCAGCTGGACAGGGCGGCGGGCAGGCAGTTCTTC
>TRBJ2-2|TRBD2|.|TRBV7-2
CASRSWTSGDTGELFF
TGTGCCAGCAGAAGCTGGACTAGCGGGGACACCGGGGAGCTGTTTTTT
>TRBJ2-7|.|.|TRBV27
CASSLLGAPHPYEQYF
TGTGCCAGCAGTTTATTAGGGGCACCGCACCCCTACGAGCAGTACTTC
>TRBJ2-2|.|once|TRBV4-3
CASSLSGFPGELFF
TGCGCCAGCAGCCTTTCAGGTTTCCCCGGGGAGCTGTTTTTT
>TRBJ1-1|.|once|TRBV6-4
CASSQSLNTEAFF
TGTGCCAGCAGCCAGTCGCTGAACACTGAAGCTTTCTTT
>TRBJ2-5|TRBD2|once|TRBV4-1
CASSPRLAGVSGETQYF
TGCGCCAGCAGCCCCCGACTAGCGGGAGTGTCGGGGGAGACCCAGTACTTC
>TRBJ1-1|TRBD1|.|TRBV12-5
CASGFQGATEAFF
TGTGCTAGTGGTTTTCAGGGGGCAACTGAAGCTTTCTTT
>TRBJ2-6|.|.|TRBV11-2
CASSLTGGISGANVLTF
TGTGCCAGCAGCTTAACCGGCGGAATATCTGGGGCCAACGTCCTGACTTTC
>TRBJ1-4|.|.|TRBV10-1
CASSGSSNEKLFF
TGCGCCAGCAGTGGGAGCTCTAATGAAAAACTGTTTTTT
>TRBJ1-5|.|.|TRBV19
CASNVQPQHF
TGTGCCAGTAATGTACAGCCCCAGCATTTT
>TRBJ1-2|TRBD1|few|TRBV7-9
CASSSRGDRGHGYTF
TGTGCCAGCAGCTCCCGAGGGGACAGGGGGCATGGCTACACCTTC
>TRBJ2-3|TRBD2|.|TRBV7-6
CASSLGLAGYPQYF
TGTGCCAGCAGCTTAGGACTAGCGGGCTACCCGCAGTATTTT
>TRBJ1-1|.|.|TRBV4-1
CASSQDGILRTEAFF
TGCGCCAGCAGCCAAGACGGCATTTTGAGGACTGAAGCTTTCTTT
>TRBJ2-2|.|.|TRBV2
CASRNTGELFF
TGTGCCAGCCGGAACACCGGGGAGCTGTTTTTT
>TRBJ1-1|.|.|TRBV7-5
CARSLERAGNTEAFF
TGTGCCAGAAGCTTAGAAAGGGCGGGGAACACTGAAGCTTTCTTT
>TRBJ2-1|TRBD2|.|TRBV7-2
CASSSSGSGNEQFF
TGTGCCAGCAGCTCTAGCGGGAGCGGAAATGAGCAGTTCTTC
>TRBJ2-1|.|.|TRBV29-1
CSVSPRTAYNEQFF
TGCAGCGTTTCCCCTCGGACAGCCTACAATGAGCAGTTCTTC
>TRBJ2-7|TRBD2|.|TRBV28
CASSLGGRPHEQYF
TGTGCCAGCAGTTTGGGCGGGAGACCCCACGAGCAGTACTTC
>TRBJ2-1|.|.|TRBV5-6
CASSDLGGRNEQFF
TGTGCCAGCAGCGACCTGGGGGGGCGCAATGAGCAGTTCTTC
>TRBJ2-7|TRBD2|.|TRBV6-5
CASNQAGGPEYF
TGTGCCAGCAATCAAGCGGGGGGGCCGGAGTACTTC
>TRBJ1-4|TRBD1|.|TRBV19
CASSMALTGVGEKLFF
TGTGCCAGTAGTATGGCCCTGACAGGGGTAGGGGAAAAACTGTTTTTT
>TRBJ2-5|TRBD2|once|TRBV6-5
CASRLAGTLKTQYF
TGTGCCAGCAGACTAGCGGGGACTTTAAAGACCCAGTACTTC
>TRBJ2-7|.|.|TRBV7-9
CASSFGEYEQYF
TGTGCCAGCAGCTTCGGAGAGTACGAGCAGTACTTC
>TRBJ2-5|TRBD1|.|TRBV5-1
CASSWRTGGGQETQYF
TGCGCCAGCAGCTGGCGGACAGGGGGAGGGCAAGAGACCCAGTACTTC
>TRBJ2-1|.|.|TRBV11-2
CASSLAGANEQFF
TGTGCCAGCAGCTTAGCGGGAGCCAATGAGCAGTTCTTC
>TRBJ2-3|TRBD1|.|TRBV5-6
CASSRLTGTESTDTQYF
TGTGCCAGCAGCCGGCTCACCGGGACAGAGAGCACAGATACGCAGTATTTT
>TRBJ1-1|TRBD1|.|TRBV6-1
CASSEDRALNTEAFF
TGTGCCAGCAGTGAGGACAGGGCCCTGAACACTGAAGCTTTCTTT